This entry describes one TCR beta chain. CDR3 length equals 14 residues. The J segment lost 4 bases and the V segment lost 4 bases, leaving 7 bases of the junction unmatched. In germline, CDR1 is SGHNT, CDR2 YYREEE (reference sequence). These data come from a study of T cell changes during pregnancy in multiple sclerosis. The method was immunoSEQ multiplex PCR; TCRdb's version includes in-frame clones alone and lacks a portion of them. The sample carries 60,000 to 70,000 clones, approximately 90% recorded once. The source is a female donor with multiple sclerosis, enrolled in a pregnancy study. Here the sequenced sample was peripheral blood, taken in the second trimester of pregnancy. The chain uses TRBV5-4 and TRBJ2-7; 8 bases agree with TRBD1. CDR3 region: CASSVDRGPYEQYF. The CDR3 coding sequence is TGTGCCAGCAGCGTCGACAGGGGTCCGTACGAGCAGTACTTC.